Detailed here is one T cell receptor (beta chain). Its target antigen remains unknown. For each CD8+ T cell subset, flow sorting was done in triplicate, and about 300,000 cells per subset went directly into RLT lysis buffer. To exclude memory contaminants, naive CD8+ T cells were stringently defined as CD45RO-CCR7+CD27+CD95-. Standard density gradient centrifugation was used to isolate peripheral blood mononuclear cells from buffy coats. A FACSAria III was used to flow-sort naive CXCR3-negative and CXCR3-positive CD8+ T cells. Total RNA was extracted from sorted cells using an RNeasy Mini Kit. This sample was taken from a study of CXCR3-negative and CXCR3-positive naive CD8 T cells (dated by TCRdb to between 2018 and 2021). For context, the study as a whole: Some 130 million TRB reads were obtained in total, roughly 1.5 +/- 0.3 million reads per library. The diversity and physicochemical repertoire analyses included fewer than twelve donors pooled from two independent experiments. TRBV-TRBJ cluster analysis included naive subsets from roughly 5 donors and memory cells from 3 donors. Summary of the overall study and its limitations: CXCR3 expression partially decreased after cryopreservation, so most assays used freshly isolated PBMCs. Compared with CXCR3-negative naive cells, CXCR3-positive naive cells had TRB CDR3s with higher hydrophobicity (lower Kidera factor 4), lower energy, and higher strength and volume indices. Comparably high repertoire diversity was found in both naive subsets, whereas much lower repertoire diversity was found in memory CD8+ T cells. Naive CXCR3-negative and CXCR3-positive cells from the same donor showed similar TRBV-TRBJ usage, whereas memory cells showed distinct patterns. Because surface CD5, which is linked to self-reactivity in mice, was comparable between the naive subsets, TCR interaction strength was also inferred from TRB CDR3 physicochemical properties.

From the germline V gene, CDR1 is SNHLY and CDR2 is FYNNEI. The CDR3 contains 16 residues, cysteine and phenylalanine counted. Only the protein is on record. Data came from a NextSeq 550. The Human TCR Profiling Kit (MiLaboratory) was used to prepare UMI-labeled 5' RACE TRB cDNA libraries. The full amount of extracted RNA was used for cDNA synthesis, and the full amount of resulting cDNA was used for PCR amplification. The libraries were made side by side, with each library going through the same number of PCR cycles. Under the source paper's analysis protocol: With a requirement of at least two reads per UMI, MIGEC and MiXCR extracted about 50,000 +/- 10,000 unique UMI-labeled TRB cDNA molecules per library. On average, each library contained approximately 40,000 +/- 10,000 functional in-frame TRB CDR3 nucleotide clonotypes without stop codons. After downsampling to 5000 UMI-labeled TRB molecules per sample, diversity metrics, including normalized Shannon-Wiener and Chao1, were computed in VDJtools. For the central five CDR3 residues, VDJtools calculated physicochemical properties weighted by clonotype size, namely interaction energy, strength, volume and Kidera factor 4. TCRdb reprocessed the reads, and each CDR3 protein sequence is entered once, without DNA. The V and J calls come from TCRdb's annotation, not from the publication. The table held for this sample gives around 88,000 distinct CDR3 sequences. In total, the top ten clones hold roughly 1.1% of the sample.

The origin of this receptor is a human donor in good health. Some clones in this sample may be carry-over from other donors' samples. The sample was naive CXCR3+ CD8+ T cells from blood. The cell subset or site label on this specimen signifies: CD45RO-CCR7+CD27+CD95- naive CD8+ T cells expressing CXCR3 (TNR3+). Recombination joined TRBV2 with TRBJ1-1; the TRBD1 assignment by TCRdb is unverifiable without DNA. CDR3 reads: CASSDRDIASNTEAFF.